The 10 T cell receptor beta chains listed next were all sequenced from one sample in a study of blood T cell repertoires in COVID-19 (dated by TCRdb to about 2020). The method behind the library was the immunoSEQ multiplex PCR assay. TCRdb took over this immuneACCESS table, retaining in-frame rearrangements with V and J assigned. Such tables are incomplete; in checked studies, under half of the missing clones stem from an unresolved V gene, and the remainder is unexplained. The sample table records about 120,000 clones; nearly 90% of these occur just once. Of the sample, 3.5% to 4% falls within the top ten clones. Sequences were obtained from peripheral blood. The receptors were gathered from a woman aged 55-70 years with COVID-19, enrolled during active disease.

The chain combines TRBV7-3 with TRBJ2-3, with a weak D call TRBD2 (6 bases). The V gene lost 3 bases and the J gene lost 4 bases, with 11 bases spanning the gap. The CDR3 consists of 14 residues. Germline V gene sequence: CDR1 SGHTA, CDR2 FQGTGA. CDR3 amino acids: CASSFSGGADTQYF. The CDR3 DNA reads TGTGCCAGCAGCTTTTCCGGGGGAGCAGATACGCAGTATTTT.

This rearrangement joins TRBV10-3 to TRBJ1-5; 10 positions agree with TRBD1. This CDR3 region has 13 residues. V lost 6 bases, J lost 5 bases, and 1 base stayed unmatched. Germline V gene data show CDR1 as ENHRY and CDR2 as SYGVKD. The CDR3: CAIRGTGDQPQHF. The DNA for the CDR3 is TGTGCCATCAGGGGGACAGGGGATCAGCCCCAGCATTTT.

As DNA, the CDR3 is TGCAGTGCTTTCGACACCGGGGGTCAGTACTTC. Its protein product is CSAFDTGGQYF. The genes are TRBV20-1 and TRBJ2-5; perhaps TRBD2 as D (6 bases). The CDR3 has 11 amino acids. CDR1 DFQATT and CDR2 SNEGSKA come from the germline V gene (reference sequence). V lost 5 bases to trimming and J lost 11 bases, with 15 bases between them.

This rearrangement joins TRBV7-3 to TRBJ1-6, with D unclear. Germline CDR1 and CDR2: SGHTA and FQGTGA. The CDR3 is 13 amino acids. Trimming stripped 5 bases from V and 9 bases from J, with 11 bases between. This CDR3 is CASSPSEGSPLHF. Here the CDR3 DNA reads TGTGCCAGCAGCCCATCTGAGGGTTCACCCCTCCACTTT.

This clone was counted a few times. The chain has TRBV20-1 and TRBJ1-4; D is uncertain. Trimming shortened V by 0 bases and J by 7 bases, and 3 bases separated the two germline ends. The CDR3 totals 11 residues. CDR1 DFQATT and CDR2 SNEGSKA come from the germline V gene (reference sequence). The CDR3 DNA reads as TGCAGTGCTAGAGATCGTGAAAAACTGTTTTTT. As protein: CSARDREKLFF.

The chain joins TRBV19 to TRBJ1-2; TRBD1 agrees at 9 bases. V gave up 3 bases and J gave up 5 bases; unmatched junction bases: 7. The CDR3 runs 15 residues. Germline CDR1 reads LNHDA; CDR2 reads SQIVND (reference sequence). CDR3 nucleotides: TGTGCCAGTAGTATCTCGGGACAGGGTCCATATGGCTACACCTTC. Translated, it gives CASSISGQGPYGYTF.

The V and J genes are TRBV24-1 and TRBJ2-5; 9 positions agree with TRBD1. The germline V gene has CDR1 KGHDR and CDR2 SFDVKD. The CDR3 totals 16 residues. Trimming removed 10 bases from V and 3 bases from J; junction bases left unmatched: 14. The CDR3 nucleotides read TGTGCCACTCAAAGGGTCTCCGGGACAGGGAAAGAGACCCAGTACTTC. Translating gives CATQRVSGTGKETQYF.

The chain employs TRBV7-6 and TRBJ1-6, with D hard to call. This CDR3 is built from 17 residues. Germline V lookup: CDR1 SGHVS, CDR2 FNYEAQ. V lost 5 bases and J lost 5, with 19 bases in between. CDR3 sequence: CASSPRRGGANNSPLHF. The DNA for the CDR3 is TGTGCCAGCAGCCCCCGAAGAGGCGGAGCTAATAATTCACCCCTCCACTTT.

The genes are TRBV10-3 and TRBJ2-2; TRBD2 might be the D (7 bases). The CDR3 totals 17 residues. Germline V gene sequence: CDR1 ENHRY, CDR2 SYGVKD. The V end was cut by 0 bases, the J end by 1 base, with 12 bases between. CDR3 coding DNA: TGTGCCATCAGTGAGTCGGGGGCTAGCGGGAACACCGGGGAGCTGTTTTTT. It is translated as CAISESGASGNTGELFF.

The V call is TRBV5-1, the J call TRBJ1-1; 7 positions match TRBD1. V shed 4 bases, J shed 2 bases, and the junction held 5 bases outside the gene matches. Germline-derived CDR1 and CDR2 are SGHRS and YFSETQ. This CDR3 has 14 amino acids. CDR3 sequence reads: CASSDRAANTEAFF. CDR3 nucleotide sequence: TGCGCCAGCAGCGACAGGGCAGCCAACACTGAAGCTTTCTTT.